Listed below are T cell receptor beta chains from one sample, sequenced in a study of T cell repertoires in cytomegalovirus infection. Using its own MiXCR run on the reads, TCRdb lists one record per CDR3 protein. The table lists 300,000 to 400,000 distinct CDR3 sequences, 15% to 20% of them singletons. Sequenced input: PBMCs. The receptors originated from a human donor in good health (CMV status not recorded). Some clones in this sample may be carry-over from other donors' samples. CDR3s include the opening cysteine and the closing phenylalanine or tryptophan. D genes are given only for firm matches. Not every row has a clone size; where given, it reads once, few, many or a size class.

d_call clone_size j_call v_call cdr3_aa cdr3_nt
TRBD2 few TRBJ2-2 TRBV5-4 CASSLGPYSGTGELFF TGTGCCAGCAGCTTGGGTCCCTATAGCGGGACCGGGGAGCTGTTTTTT
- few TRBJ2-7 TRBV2 CASSDGLGSYEQYF TGTGCCAGCAGTGATGGGTTGGGATCCTACGAGCAGTACTTC
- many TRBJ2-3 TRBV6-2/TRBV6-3 CASIGRGETDTQYF TGTGCCAGCATCGGACGGGGAGAAACAGATACGCAGTATTTT
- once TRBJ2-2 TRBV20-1 CSAREGGAGELFF TGCAGTGCTAGAGAAGGGGGAGCCGGGGAGCTGTTTTTT
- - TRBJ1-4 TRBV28 CASSLDAQAATNEKLFF TGTGCCAGCAGTTTAGATGCTCAGGCTGCAACTAATGAAAAACTGTTTTTT
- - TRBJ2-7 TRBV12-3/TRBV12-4 CASSPRGFSYEQYF TGTGCCAGCAGTCCGCGGGGCTTTTCCTACGAGCAGTACTTC
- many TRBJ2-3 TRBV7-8 CASSLGRITDTQYF TGTGCCAGCAGCTTGGGGCGGATCACAGATACGCAGTATTTT
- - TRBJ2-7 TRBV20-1 CSARDRRQSSYEQYF TGCAGTGCTAGAGATCGACGGCAAAGCTCCTACGAGCAGTACTTC
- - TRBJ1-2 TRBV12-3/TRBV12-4 CASSFESHGYTF TGTGCCAGCAGTTTTGAATCCCATGGCTACACCTTC
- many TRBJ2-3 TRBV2 CASSPAGRDTQYF TGTGCCAGCAGTCCTGCAGGGAGAGATACGCAGTATTTT
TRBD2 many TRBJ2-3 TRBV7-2 CASSLALAGGTQYF TGTGCCAGCAGCTTAGCATTAGCGGGGGGGACGCAGTATTTT
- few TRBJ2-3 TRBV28 CASSSPAGLTDTQYF TGTGCCAGCAGTTCCCCCGCGGGGCTCACAGATACGCAGTATTTT
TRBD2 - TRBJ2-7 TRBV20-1 CSAGGTSGVVQYF TGCAGTGCTGGCGGGACTAGCGGGGTCGTGCAGTACTTC
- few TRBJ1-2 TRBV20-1 CSAPWGGNNYGYTF TGCAGTGCCCCTTGGGGGGGGAACAACTATGGCTACACCTTC
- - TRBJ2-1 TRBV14 CASSQGAWATYNEQFF TGTGCCAGCAGCCAAGGGGCTTGGGCCACCTACAATGAGCAGTTCTTC
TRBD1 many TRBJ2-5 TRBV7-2 CASSLQGAETQYF TGTGCCAGCAGCCTGCAGGGGGCGGAGACCCAGTACTTC
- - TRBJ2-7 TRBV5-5 CASSTAGTMSYEQYF TGTGCCAGCAGCACCGCCGGGACAATGTCCTACGAGCAGTACTTC
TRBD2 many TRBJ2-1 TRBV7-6 CASSLEASGLDEQFF TGTGCCAGCAGCTTAGAGGCTAGCGGTCTCGATGAGCAGTTCTTC
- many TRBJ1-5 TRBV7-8 CASSLGTDQPQHF TGTGCCAGCAGCTTAGGGACGGATCAGCCCCAGCATTTT
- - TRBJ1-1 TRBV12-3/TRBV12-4 CASGPGGGGTEAFF TGTGCCAGCGGCCCCGGGGGGGGAGGCACTGAAGCTTTCTTT
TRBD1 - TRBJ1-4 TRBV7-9 CASSLAGTAVNEKLFF TGTGCCAGCAGCTTAGCGGGGACAGCCGTAAATGAAAAACTGTTTTTT
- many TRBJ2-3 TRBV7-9 CASSSWAGPTDTQYF TGTGCCAGCAGCTCCTGGGCCGGTCCAACAGATACGCAGTATTTT
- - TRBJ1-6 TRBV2 CASRGTFAEVTLHF TGTGCCAGCAGGGGAACCTTTGCCGAGGTGACCCTCCACTTT
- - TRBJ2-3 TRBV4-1 CASSQDPSGLASWYF TGCGCCAGCAGCCAAGATCCGAGCGGACTTGCTTCTTGGTATTTT
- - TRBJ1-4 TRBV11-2 CASSPRENEKLFF TGTGCCAGCAGCCCCCGAGAAAATGAAAAACTGTTTTTT
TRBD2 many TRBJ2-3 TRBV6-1 CASSKQGTSGVFTDTQYF TGTGCCAGCAGTAAACAAGGGACTAGCGGGGTTTTCACAGATACGCAGTATTTT
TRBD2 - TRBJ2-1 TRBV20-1 CSARISGRFNEQFF TGCAGTGCTAGGATTAGCGGGAGGTTCAATGAGCAGTTCTTC
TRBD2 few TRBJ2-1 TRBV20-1 CSARGTLVGTSGYNEQFF TGCAGTGCTAGGGGGACGTTGGTGGGGACTAGCGGCTACAATGAGCAGTTCTTC
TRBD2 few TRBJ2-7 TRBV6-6 CASSALGLAGGPSYEQYF TGTGCCAGCAGTGCCTTAGGACTAGCGGGAGGCCCATCCTACGAGCAGTACTTC
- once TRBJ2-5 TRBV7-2 CASTSQALETQYF TGTGCCAGCACCTCCCAGGCTTTGGAGACCCAGTACTTC
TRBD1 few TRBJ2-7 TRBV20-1 CSAREGGQGGYEQYF TGCAGTGCTAGAGAGGGGGGACAGGGAGGGTACGAGCAGTACTTC
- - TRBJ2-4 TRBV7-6 CASSSGTSAKNIQYF TGTGCCAGCAGCTCTGGGACATCAGCCAAAAACATTCAGTACTTC
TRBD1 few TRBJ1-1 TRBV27 CASAQTGSGGTEAFF TGTGCCAGTGCCCAGACAGGGTCCGGTGGCACTGAAGCTTTCTTT
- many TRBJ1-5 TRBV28 CASSEEKKPQHF TGTGCCAGTAGTGAGGAGAAAAAGCCCCAGCATTTT
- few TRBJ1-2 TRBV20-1 CSARGSSYGYTF TGCAGTGCTAGGGGAAGTTCCTATGGCTACACCTTC
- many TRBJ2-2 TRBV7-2 CASSLEAVNTGELFF TGTGCCAGCAGCTTAGAAGCCGTGAACACCGGGGAGCTGTTTTTT
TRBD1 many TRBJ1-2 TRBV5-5 CASSPQPGQGVYGYTF TGTGCCAGCAGTCCCCAGCCGGGACAGGGGGTCTATGGCTACACCTTC
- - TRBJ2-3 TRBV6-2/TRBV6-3 CASSYSLSRGAVDTQYF TGTGCCAGCAGTTACTCTCTCTCCCGGGGTGCGGTAGATACGCAGTATTTT
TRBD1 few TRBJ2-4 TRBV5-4 CASSSSTQGARYF TGTGCCAGCAGCTCCTCAACACAGGGGGCTCGGTACTTC
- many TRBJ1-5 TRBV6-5 CASTRSRNQPQHF TGTGCCAGCACCCGGTCCCGCAATCAGCCCCAGCATTTT
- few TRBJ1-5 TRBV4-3 CASSQVGGGQPQHF TGCGCCAGCAGCCAAGTAGGTGGTGGTCAGCCCCAGCATTTT
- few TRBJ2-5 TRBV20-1 CSAAGGQETQYF TGCAGTGCTGCCGGGGGCCAAGAGACCCAGTACTTC
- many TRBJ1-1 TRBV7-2 CASNTNRLTEAFF TGTGCCAGCAATACCAACAGGCTGACTGAAGCTTTCTTT
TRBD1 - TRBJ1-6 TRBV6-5 CASSYSPQGADNSPLHF TGTGCCAGCAGTTACTCCCCGCAGGGGGCGGATAATTCACCCCTCCACTTT
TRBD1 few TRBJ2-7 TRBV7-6 CASSRRQGYYEQYF TGTGCCAGCAGCCGACGACAGGGATACTACGAGCAGTACTTC
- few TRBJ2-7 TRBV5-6 CASSPGRMDEQYF TGTGCCAGCAGCCCCGGGCGCATGGACGAGCAGTACTTC
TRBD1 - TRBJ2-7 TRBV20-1 CSAQSRDRVAYEQYF TGCAGTGCCCAGTCCCGGGACAGGGTAGCCTACGAGCAGTACTTC